This T cell receptor (beta chain) was profiled in a study of response to subunit inactivated influenza vaccine (dated 2018 in TCRdb). For context, the study as a whole: The study used deep quantitative T cell receptor repertoire profiling to track responses to a trivalent subunit inactivated influenza vaccine. General findings and caveats noted by the study authors: It was suggested by the authors that each seasonal influenza vaccination may recruit only a limited number of new T cells.

The V end loses 5 bases and the J end loses 2 bases, and a stretch of 15 bases separates them. The CDR3, cysteine through phenylalanine, is 14 amino acids long. CDR3 DNA is the only sequence kept; it has 42 bases, read in frame from the first base. Based on the germline V gene, the CDR1 and CDR2 sequences are SQVTM and ANQGSEA. The library was generated by RT-PCR. Sequencer: Illumina HiSeq 2500. TCRdb reanalyzed the raw reads on its own, using fastp at Q25 for trimming and MiXCR for clone calling, and kept in-frame beta chains. Rows merge per CDR3 protein into single entries with the most common DNA and genes. The sample table records 150,000 to 200,000 distinct CDR3 sequences; around 11% of these occur just once. Roughly 40% of the sample is in the top ten clones. This clonotype was detected a few times. Its antigen is not yet known. Per-base quality was not reported, and no clone a single base away is much larger than it.

The receptor chain draws on TRBV29-1 and TRBJ2-5; the D element could tentatively be TRBD1 or TRBD2, as 5 bases agree for each. The clonotype was recovered from a man between 50 and 70 years old who received an inactivated influenza vaccine. Donor details come from another sample of the same person, matched by shared clones. The sample in question was CD8+ T cells sorted from PBMCs, obtained roughly 24 months after vaccination. The nucleotide sequence is given as TGCAGCGTTTATGGGGGAGACCTACAAGAGACCCAGTACTTC. The translation is CSVYGGDLQETQYF.